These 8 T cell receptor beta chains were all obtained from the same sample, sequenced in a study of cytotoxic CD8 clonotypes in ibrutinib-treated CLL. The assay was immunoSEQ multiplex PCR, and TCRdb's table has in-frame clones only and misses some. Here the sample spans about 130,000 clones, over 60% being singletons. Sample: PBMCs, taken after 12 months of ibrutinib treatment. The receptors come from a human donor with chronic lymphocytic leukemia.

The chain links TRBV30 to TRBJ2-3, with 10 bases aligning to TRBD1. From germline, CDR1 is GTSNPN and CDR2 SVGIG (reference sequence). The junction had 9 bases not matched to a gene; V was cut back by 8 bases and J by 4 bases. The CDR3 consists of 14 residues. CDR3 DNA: TGTGCCCGCCGGGACAGGGGTTCAGCAGATACGCAGTATTTT. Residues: CARRDRGSADTQYF.

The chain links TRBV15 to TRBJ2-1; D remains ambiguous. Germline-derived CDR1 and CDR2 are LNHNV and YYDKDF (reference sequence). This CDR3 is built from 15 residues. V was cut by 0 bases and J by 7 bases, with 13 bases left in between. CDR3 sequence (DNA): TGTGCCACCAGCAGAGATGGGGTCAGAGGTAATGAGCAGTTCTTC. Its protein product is CATSRDGVRGNEQFF.

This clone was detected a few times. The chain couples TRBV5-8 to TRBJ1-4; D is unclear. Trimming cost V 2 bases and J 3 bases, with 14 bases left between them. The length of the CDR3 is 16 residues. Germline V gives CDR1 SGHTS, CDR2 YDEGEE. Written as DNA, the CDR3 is TGTGCCAGCAGCTTCGAGCGGCGCGGGGCTAATGAAAAACTGTTTTTT. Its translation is CASSFERRGANEKLFF.

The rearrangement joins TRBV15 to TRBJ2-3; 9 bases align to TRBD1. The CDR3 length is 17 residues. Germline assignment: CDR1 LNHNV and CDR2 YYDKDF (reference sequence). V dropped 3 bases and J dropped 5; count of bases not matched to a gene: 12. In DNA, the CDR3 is TGTGCCACCAGCAGGGCTCCGTGGGGACAGGGACAAGATACGCAGTATTTT. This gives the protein CATSRAPWGQGQDTQYF.

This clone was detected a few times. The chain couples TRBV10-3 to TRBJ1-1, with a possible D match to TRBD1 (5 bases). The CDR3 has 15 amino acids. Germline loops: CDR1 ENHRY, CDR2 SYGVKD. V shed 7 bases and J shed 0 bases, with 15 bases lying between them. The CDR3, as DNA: TGTGCCATCACCAAGACAGCGATGATGAACACTGAAGCTTTCTTT. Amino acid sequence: CAITKTAMMNTEAFF.

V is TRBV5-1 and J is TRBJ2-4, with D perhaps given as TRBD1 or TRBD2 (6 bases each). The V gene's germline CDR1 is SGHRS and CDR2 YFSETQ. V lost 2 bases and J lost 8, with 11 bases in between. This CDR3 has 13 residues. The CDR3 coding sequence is TGCGCCAGCAGCTTACAGGGAGGAGACATTCAGTACTTC. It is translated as CASSLQGGDIQYF.

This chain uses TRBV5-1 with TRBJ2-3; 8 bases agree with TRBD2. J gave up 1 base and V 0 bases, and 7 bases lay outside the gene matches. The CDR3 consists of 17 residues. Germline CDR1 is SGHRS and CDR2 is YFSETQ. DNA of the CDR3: TGCGCCAGCAGCTTGGGCCCCCGGCGGGGGGGCACAGATACGCAGTATTTT. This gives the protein CASSLGPRRGGTDTQYF.

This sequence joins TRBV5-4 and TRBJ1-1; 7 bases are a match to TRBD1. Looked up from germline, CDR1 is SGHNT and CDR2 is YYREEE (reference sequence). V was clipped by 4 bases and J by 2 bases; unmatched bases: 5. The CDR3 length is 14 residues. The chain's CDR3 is CASSRGQINTEAFF. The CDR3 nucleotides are TGTGCCAGCAGCAGGGGACAGATCAACACTGAAGCTTTCTTT.